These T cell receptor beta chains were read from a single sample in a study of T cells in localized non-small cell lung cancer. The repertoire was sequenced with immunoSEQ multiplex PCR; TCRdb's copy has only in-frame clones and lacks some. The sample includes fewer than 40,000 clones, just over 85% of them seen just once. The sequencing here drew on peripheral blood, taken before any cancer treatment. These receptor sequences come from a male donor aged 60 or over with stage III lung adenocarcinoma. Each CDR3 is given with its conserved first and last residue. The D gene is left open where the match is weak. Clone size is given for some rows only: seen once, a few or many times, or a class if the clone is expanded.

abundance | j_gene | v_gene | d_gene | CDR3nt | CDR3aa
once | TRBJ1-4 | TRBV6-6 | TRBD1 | TGTGCCGCGCACCGGGACAGGGTAGGGGAGAAACTGTTTTTT | CAAHRDRVGEKLFF
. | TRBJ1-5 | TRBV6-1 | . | TGTGCCAGCGGACCCATTACAGGGATTCAGCCCCAGCATTTT | CASGPITGIQPQHF
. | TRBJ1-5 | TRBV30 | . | TGTGCCTGGAGTTATGCGTGGAATCAGCCCCAGCATTTT | CAWSYAWNQPQHF
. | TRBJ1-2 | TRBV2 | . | TGTGCCAGCAGTGACGAGTTAGGCCCCCACACCTTC | CASSDELGPHTF
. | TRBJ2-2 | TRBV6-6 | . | TGTGCCAGCATCAGGACGAACACCGGGGAGCTGTTTTTT | CASIRTNTGELFF
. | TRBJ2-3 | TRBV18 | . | TGTGCCAGTATCCAGGGTAGAAGCACAGATACGCAGTATTTT | CASIQGRSTDTQYF
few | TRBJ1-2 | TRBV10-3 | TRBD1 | TGTGCCATCAGTGACCCAAAGACAGGGAACTATGGCTACACCTTC | CAISDPKTGNYGYTF
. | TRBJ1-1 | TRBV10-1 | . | TGCGCCAGCAGCCGAGACCCGATGAACACTGAAGCTTTCTTT | CASSRDPMNTEAFF
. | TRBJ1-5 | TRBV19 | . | TGTGCCAGTAGTACCATTGGGGCGTCTAGCAATCAGCCCCAGCATTTT | CASSTIGASSNQPQHF
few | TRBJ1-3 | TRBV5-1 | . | TGCGCCAGCAGCTTGGCCATAGGGGTTGGAAACACCATATATTTT | CASSLAIGVGNTIYF
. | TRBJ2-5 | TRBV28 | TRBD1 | TGTGCCAGCAGGGCAGGGGGCCATCAAGAGACCCAGTACTTC | CASRAGGHQETQYF
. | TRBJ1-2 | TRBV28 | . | TGTGCCAGCAGCCGAGGGGGGGGCGGCTATGGCTACACCTTC | CASSRGGGGYGYTF
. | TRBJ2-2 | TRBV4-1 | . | TGCGCCAGCAGCCAAGGGTCCGGGGAGCTGTTTTTT | CASSQGSGELFF
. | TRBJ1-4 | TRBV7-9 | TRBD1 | TGTGCCAGCAGTCGAACTGGACAGGGGGCCATTATGACTAATGAAAAACTGTTTTTT | CASSRTGQGAIMTNEKLFF
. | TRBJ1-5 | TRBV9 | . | TGTGCCAGCAGCCTTTCACCGGTTCAGCCCCAGCATTTT | CASSLSPVQPQHF
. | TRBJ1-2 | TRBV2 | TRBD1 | TGTGCCAGCAGCCCGGGACAGGACGTCTATGGCTACACCTTC | CASSPGQDVYGYTF
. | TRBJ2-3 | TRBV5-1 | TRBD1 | TGCGCCAGCAGTCCGATCCTAGGGGGCCGCAGCACAGATACGCAGTATTTT | CASSPILGGRSTDTQYF
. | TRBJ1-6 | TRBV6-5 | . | TGTGCCAGCAGTTACCAGGGAAGCTCCTATAATTCACCCCTCCACTTT | CASSYQGSSYNSPLHF
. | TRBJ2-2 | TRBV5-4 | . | TGTGCCAGCAGCACAGGGTACACCGGGGAGCTGTTTTTT | CASSTGYTGELFF
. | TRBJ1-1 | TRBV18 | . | TGTGCCAGCTCACTCAGGGCCGGGGACACTGAAGCTTTCTTT | CASSLRAGDTEAFF
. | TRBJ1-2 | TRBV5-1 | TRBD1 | TGCGCCAGCAGCTTGGTTGGAGGGGGCTCGGGAGGCTACACCTTC | CASSLVGGGSGGYTF
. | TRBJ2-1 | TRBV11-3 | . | TGTGCCAGCAGCTTCCAGGGGAGGAATGAGCAGTTCTTC | CASSFQGRNEQFF
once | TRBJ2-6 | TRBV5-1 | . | TGCGCCCGCTGGGGTTGGGGGGGGGCAGGGGCCAACGTCCTGACTTTC | CARWGWGGAGANVLTF
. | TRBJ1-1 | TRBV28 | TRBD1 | TGTGCCAGCAGGATCGAGGGGGCAGGGTACACTGAAGCTTTCTTT | CASRIEGAGYTEAFF
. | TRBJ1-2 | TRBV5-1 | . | TGCGCCAGCAGCTTACGGACGGACTATGGCTACACCTTC | CASSLRTDYGYTF
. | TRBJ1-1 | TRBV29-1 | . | TGCAGCGCAGACCAAAACAGGAACACTGAAGCTTTCTTT | CSADQNRNTEAFF
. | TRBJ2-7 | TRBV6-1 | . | TGTGCCAGCCAGAACAATTCCTACGAGCAGTACTTC | CASQNNSYEQYF
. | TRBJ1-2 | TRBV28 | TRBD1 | TGTGCCAGCAGTTTGGACAGGGTATCTGGCTACACCTTC | CASSLDRVSGYTF